This T cell receptor beta chain was documented in a study of response to subunit inactivated influenza vaccine (dated by TCRdb to 2017 to 2018). Study-wide context: Deep quantitative profiling of the T cell receptor repertoire was used in the study to follow responses to a trivalent subunit inactivated influenza vaccine.

From the germline V gene, CDR1 is MNHEY and CDR2 is SVGAGI. V is pared back by 1 base and J by 7 bases, with 16 bases lying between the germline termini. Measured from the cysteine to the phenylalanine, the CDR3 is 15 residues long. Here the CDR3 DNA is all that survives: 45 bases in frame from base 1. This clonotype has only a few counts. Its antigen is unknown. No base quality information exists; no much larger clone differs at one position. The receptor library was made with RT-PCR. Sequencing took place on an Illumina HiSeq 2500. TCRdb redid the processing of the public reads, applying fastp at Q25 and MiXCR, and retained in-frame beta chains. Rows with one shared CDR3 protein collapse into an entry with the most common genes and DNA. The sample table records some 800,000 distinct CDR3 sequences; about 20% of these occur just once. The ten largest clones take up about 9.4% of the sample. General conclusions and limits of the study: It was suggested by the authors that each seasonal influenza vaccination may recruit only a limited number of new T cells.

The clonotype was recovered from a man in his forties or fifties who received an inactivated influenza vaccine. Donor details come from another sample of the same person, matched by shared clones. The receptor chain draws on TRBV6-5 and TRBJ2-5, with the D call tentatively TRBD1 or TRBD2, each fitting 5 bases. The source material was PBMCs from blood, sampled more than 4 days after vaccination. The nucleotide sequence reads TGTGCCAGCAGTTACTTTTGGGACCTCCCGAGGACCCAGTACTTC. This encodes CASSYFWDLPRTQYF.